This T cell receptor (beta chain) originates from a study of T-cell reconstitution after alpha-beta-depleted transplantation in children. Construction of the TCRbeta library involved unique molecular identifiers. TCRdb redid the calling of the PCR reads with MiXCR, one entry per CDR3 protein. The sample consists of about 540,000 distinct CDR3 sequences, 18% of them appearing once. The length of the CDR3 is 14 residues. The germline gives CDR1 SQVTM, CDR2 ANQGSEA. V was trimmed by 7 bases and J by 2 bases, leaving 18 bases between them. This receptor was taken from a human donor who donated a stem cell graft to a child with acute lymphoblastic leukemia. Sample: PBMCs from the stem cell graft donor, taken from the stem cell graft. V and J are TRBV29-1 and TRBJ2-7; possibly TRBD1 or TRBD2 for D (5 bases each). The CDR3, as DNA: TGCAGCGCCGTCACCGGGACCGCGGCCTACGAGCAGTACTTC. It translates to CSAVTGTAAYEQYF.